This T cell receptor (beta chain) was identified during a study of patients and donors after allogeneic stem cell transplantation (dated by TCRdb to 2020 to 2022). The library came from RT-PCR. TCRdb records NextSeq 550 as the sequencer. TCRdb reprocessing: public reads trimmed at Q25 with fastp, clones called with MiXCR, in-frame beta chains kept. A single entry per CDR3 protein holds the most common genes and DNA from its merged rows. Within this sample are about 410,000 distinct CDR3 sequences, with around 15% of them counted one time only. Of the sample, around 7.2% falls within the top ten clones. This clonotype was seen many times. Its antigen is unknown. Per-nucleotide qualities are absent, and no much larger clonotype sits a single base away. According to the germline V gene, CDR1 reads SGHTA and CDR2 reads FQGNSA. Inclusive of the bounding cysteine and phenylalanine, the CDR3 is 15 residues long. Solely the CDR3 DNA is kept, with 45 bases framed from the first base. Germline trimming amounts to 2 bases on V and 7 bases on J, with 8 as the count of junction bases outside the gene matches.

This chain joins TRBV7-2 to TRBJ2-1, with TRBD2 identical over 7 junction bases. The clonotype originates from a human donor who was either an allogeneic HSCT recipient or a stem cell or donor lymphocyte infusion donor (not recorded which). It is not recorded whose cells these are; they may come from a transplant donor. Specimen: blood, either unsorted or a sorted T cell fraction (not recorded which). The CDR3 protein sequence reads: CASSLQARGSNEQFF. The sequence in DNA is TGTGCCAGCAGCTTACAGGCGCGGGGGAGTAATGAGCAGTTCTTC. Joined to the reference TRBV7-2 and TRBJ2-1 proteins, this CDR3 gives the full variable domain: GAGVSQSPSNKVTEKGKDVELRCDPISGHTALYWYRQSLGQGLEFLIYFQGNSAPDKSGLPSDRFSAERTGGSVSTLTIQRTQQEDSAVYLCASSLQARGSNEQFFGPGTRLTVL.